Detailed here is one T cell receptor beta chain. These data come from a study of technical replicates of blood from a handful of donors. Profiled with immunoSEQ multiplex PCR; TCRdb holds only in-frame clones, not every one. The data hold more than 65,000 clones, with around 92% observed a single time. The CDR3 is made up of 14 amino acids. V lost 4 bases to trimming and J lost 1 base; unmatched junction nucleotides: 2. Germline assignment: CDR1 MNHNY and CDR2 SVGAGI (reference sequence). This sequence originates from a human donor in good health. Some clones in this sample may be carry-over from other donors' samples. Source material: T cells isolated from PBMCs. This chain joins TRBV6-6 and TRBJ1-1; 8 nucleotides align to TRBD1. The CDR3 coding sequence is TGTGCCAGCAGTTCTGGGACAGGGAACACTGAAGCTTTCTTT. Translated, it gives CASSSGTGNTEAFF.